The 25 T cell receptor beta chains reported below all come from one sample, sequenced in a study of PD-1 blockade in classical Hodgkin lymphoma. Indicated time point: newly diagnosed, previously untreated cHL patient sample. The data were produced by immunoSEQ multiplex PCR, yet TCRdb's version contains in-frame clones alone and is incomplete. The sample comprises 70,000 or so clones, more than 85% of which are singletons, and over 2.5% rests with the top ten. Sequenced sample: peripheral blood mononuclear cells (PBMCs). Every receptor here comes from a human donor with classical Hodgkin lymphoma.

V and J are TRBV18 and TRBJ2-5; D is unclear. The CDR3 is 13 amino acids. Germline V gene lookup returns CDR1 KGHSH and CDR2 LQKENI. V was shortened by 3 bases and J by 1 base, with 6 bases between the two germline ends. The DNA of the CDR3 is TGTGCCAGCTCACCCCACTTCCAAGAGACCCAGTACTTC. It encodes CASSPHFQETQYF.

The rearrangement joins TRBV7-9 to TRBJ1-3; D may be TRBD1 (5 bases). CDR3 length: 14 amino acids. V lost 3 bases and J 1 base, leaving 7 bases between the germline ends. Germline loops: CDR1 SEHNR, CDR2 FQNEAQ (reference sequence). CDR3: CASSLGLSGNTIYF. The CDR3 DNA reads TGTGCCAGCAGCTTGGGGCTATCTGGAAACACCATATATTTT.

The chain is built from TRBV9 and TRBJ2-5; no firm D call. This CDR3 is 12 amino acids long. The germline CDR1 and CDR2 sequences are SGDLS and YYNGEE. V lost 2 bases and J lost 7, with 9 bases in between. DNA for the CDR3: TGTGCCAGCAGCGTGGATCCAGGGACCCAGTACTTC. As protein: CASSVDPGTQYF.

The V and J genes are TRBV27 and TRBJ2-5; 9 positions agree with TRBD1. The CDR3 has 18 amino acids. Germline V gene lookup returns CDR1 MNHEY and CDR2 SMNVEV (reference sequence). Trimming removed 5 bases from V and 2 bases from J; junction bases left unmatched: 15. CDR3 in amino acids: CASSTYPPGQGYQETQYF. The CDR3 nucleotides are TGTGCCAGCAGTACTTATCCGCCGGGACAGGGTTATCAAGAGACCCAGTACTTC.

CDR3 residues: CASRIFKGTSLINTGELFF. The DNA for the CDR3 is TGTGCCAGCAGAATATTTAAAGGGACTAGCCTGATTAATACCGGGGAGCTGTTTTTT. This sequence joins TRBV11-2 and TRBJ2-2; 9 positions match TRBD2. V lost 6 bases, J lost 5 bases, and 19 bases stayed unmatched. The CDR3 has 19 amino acids. The germline V gene encodes CDR1 SGHAT and CDR2 FQNNGV.

The gene calls are TRBV5-4 and TRBJ2-1; TRBD2 agrees at 10 bases. This CDR3 region has 18 residues. Trimming at V came to 0 bases and at J to 0 bases, leaving 6 bases not matched to a gene. The germline gives CDR1 SGHNT, CDR2 YYREEE (reference sequence). DNA of the CDR3: TGTGCCAGCAGCTTGGGAGGACTAGCGGATAGCTCCTACAATGAGCAGTTCTTC. Amino acid sequence: CASSLGGLADSSYNEQFF.

V is TRBV19 and J is TRBJ1-2, with 10 positions matching TRBD1. The CDR3 covers 17 residues. CDR1 and CDR2 (germline): LNHDA, SQIVND (reference sequence). The V and J ends lost 4 bases and 0 bases, in that order; junction bases with no gene match: 8. CDR3 sequence: CASSKGTGVAANYGYTF. The CDR3 nucleotides read TGTGCCAGTAGTAAGGGGACAGGGGTCGCTGCTAACTATGGCTACACCTTC.

The CDR3, as DNA: TGCAGCGTTGTGGGGCGCGGGTGGGGCTCCTACGAGCAGTACTTC. This encodes CSVVGRGWGSYEQYF. J is TRBJ2-7 and V is TRBV29-1; either TRBD1 or TRBD2 may fit D (5 bases each). CDR1 and CDR2 from the germline V gene are SQVTM and ANQGSEA. The CDR3 is made up of 15 amino acids. Trimming left V 4 bases short and J 0 bases short, with 16 bases between.

The chain carries TRBV5-1 and TRBJ2-1, with TRBD2 matching 14 bases. This CDR3 has 17 residues. Germline CDR1 is SGHRS and CDR2 is YFSETQ. Trimming took 4 bases from V and 2 from J; bases not matched to a gene: 5. CDR3: CASSPGTSGGPYNEQFF. In DNA, the CDR3 is TGCGCCAGCAGCCCGGGGACTAGCGGGGGCCCCTACAATGAGCAGTTCTTC. The variable domain in full, completed from reference TRBV5-1 and TRBJ2-1, reads KAGVTQTPRYLIKTRGQQVTLSCSPISGHRSVSWYQQTPGQGLQFLFEYFSETQRNKGNFPGRFSGRQFSNSRSEMNVSTLELGDSALYLCASSPGTSGGPYNEQFFGPGTRLTVL.

The V call is TRBV30, the J call TRBJ1-2; TRBD1 is a possible D gene (6 bases). CDR3 length: 14 amino acids. Germline lookup yields CDR1 GTSNPN and CDR2 SVGIG (reference sequence). With 5 bases removed from V and 0 bases from J, the gap between germline ends came to 13 bases. The CDR3 nucleotides read TGTGCCTGGCGAAAACAGGGAACTAACTATGGCTACACCTTC. It specifies CAWRKQGTNYGYTF.

The chain is built from TRBV19 and TRBJ2-2; 8 nucleotides align to TRBD1. The CDR3 totals 15 residues. J was trimmed by 4 bases and V by 6 bases; bases with no gene match: 7. CDR1 is LNHDA and CDR2 is SQIVND in the germline V gene (reference sequence). The CDR3 bases are TGTGCCAGTAGCGCTTCCGGGACAGGCACCGGGGAGCTGTTTTTT. It is translated as CASSASGTGTGELFF.

The chain is built from TRBV9 and TRBJ1-6; D might be TRBD1 (5 bases). CDR1 SGDLS and CDR2 YYNGEE come from the germline V gene. The CDR3 is 13 amino acids. V lost 1 base and J lost 7, with 6 bases in between. The CDR3, as DNA: TGTGCCAGCAGCGTACAGGGAAATTCACCCCTCCACTTT. This gives the protein CASSVQGNSPLHF.

V and J are TRBV7-6 and TRBJ1-4, with 8 bases fitting TRBD1. The ends lost 4 bases at V and 3 bases at J; junction bases unmatched: 4. There are 15 residues in the CDR3. CDR1 is SGHVS, CDR2 FNYEAQ, per germline. The CDR3 sequence is CASSWRGQANEKLFF. The CDR3, as DNA: TGTGCCAGCAGCTGGAGGGGACAGGCTAATGAAAAACTGTTTTTT.

The chain employs TRBV7-9 and TRBJ2-7; 8 bases are a match to TRBD1. Germline V gene lookup returns CDR1 SEHNR and CDR2 FQNEAQ (reference sequence). The CDR3 covers 14 residues. Trimming removed 0 bases from V and 5 bases from J; junction bases left unmatched: 3. The CDR3 nucleotides are TGTGCCAGCAGCTTAGCGACAGGGGAGCACGAGCAGTACTTC. Amino acid sequence: CASSLATGEHEQYF. Full variable domain (rest looked up from reference TRBV7-9 and TRBJ2-7): DTGVSQNPRHKITKRGQNVTFRCDPISEHNRLYWYRQTLGQGPEFLTYFQNEAQLEKSRLLSDRFSAERPKGSFSTLEIQRTEQGDSAMYLCASSLATGEHEQYFGPGTRLTVT.

This chain uses TRBV20-1 with TRBJ2-3, with D unclear. Trimming cost V 6 bases and J 6 bases, with 7 bases left between them. CDR1 and CDR2 (germline): DFQATT, SNEGSKA (reference sequence). The CDR3 runs to 10 residues. CDR3: CSAGGDTQYF. CDR3 in DNA: TGCAGTGCGGGCGGCGATACGCAGTATTTT.

V gene TRBV19 combines with J gene TRBJ2-2, with 7 positions matching TRBD1. After removal of 7 bases from V and 6 bases from J, the junction contained 26 bases not matched to a gene. The CDR3 has 20 amino acids. Germline CDR1 and CDR2: LNHDA and SQIVND (reference sequence). Here the CDR3 reads CASTPLRRARQGRTAGELFF. DNA for the CDR3: TGTGCCAGTACACCCTTACGCCGAGCGCGACAGGGAAGAACGGCCGGGGAGCTGTTTTTT. The full variable domain, rest sourced from reference TRBV19 and TRBJ2-2, is DGGITQSPKYLFRKEGQNVTLSCEQNLNHDAMYWYRQDPGQGLRLIYYSQIVNDFQKGDIAEGYSVSREKKESFPLTVTSAQKNPTAFYLCASTPLRRARQGRTAGELFFGEGSRLTVL.

This chain joins TRBV28 and TRBJ1-2, with D possibly matching TRBD1 (6 bases). The CDR3 is 17 amino acids. Germline V gene sequence: CDR1 MDHEN, CDR2 SYDVKM. V lost 5 bases and J lost 2, with 21 bases in between. CDR3 region: CASSPPTGNLLNYGYTF. The CDR3 DNA reads TGTGCCAGCAGTCCCCCGACAGGAAACTTACTCAACTATGGCTACACCTTC.

V is TRBV12-5 and J is TRBJ1-3; D might be TRBD1 (5 bases). This CDR3 region has 18 residues. Trimming removed 0 bases from V and 1 base from J, with 16 bases in between. The V gene's germline CDR1 is LGHNT and CDR2 FRNRAP. Here the CDR3 DNA reads TGTGCTAGTGGTTTGGTATCAACCGGGGGGATTTCTGGAAACACCATATATTTT. This sequence encodes CASGLVSTGGISGNTIYF.

This sequence joins TRBV7-2 and TRBJ2-1; 8 positions match TRBD2. CDR1 and CDR2 (germline): SGHTA, FQGNSA. This CDR3 region has 17 residues. V shed 1 base and J 6 bases; nucleotides not matched to a gene: 11. CDR3 bases: TGTGCCAGCAGCTTAGTTTCGGGAGGGCCGCTGTCCAATGAGCAGTTCTTC. Its protein product is CASSLVSGGPLSNEQFF.

Comment on this clone: The same CDR3 also results from other DNA sequences found in this sample. The chain has TRBV29-1 and TRBJ1-3; no firm D call. Germline V lookup: CDR1 SQVTM, CDR2 ANQGSEA. Deletions cut 6 bases from V and 0 bases from J, with 9 bases between. CDR3 length: 13 residues. The chain's CDR3 is CSVLQSSGNTIYF. The CDR3 DNA is TGCAGCGTACTACAGAGCTCTGGAAACACCATATATTTT.

The chain links TRBV9 to TRBJ1-3, with 7 bases aligning to TRBD1. This CDR3 spans 16 amino acids. Germline lookup yields CDR1 SGDLS and CDR2 YYNGEE. V was pared by 3 bases and J by 4 bases, with 10 bases of the junction left unmatched. The CDR3 DNA reads TGTGCCAGCAGCGCACGACAGGGAGGCGTGGGAAACACCATATATTTT. This codes for CASSARQGGVGNTIYF.

The chain employs TRBV29-1 and TRBJ1-5; the D gene is possibly TRBD1 (5 bases). There are 13 residues in the CDR3. Deletions cut 3 bases from V and 5 bases from J, with 11 bases between. Germline V gene sequence: CDR1 SQVTM, CDR2 ANQGSEA. CDR3 in amino acids: CSVEGRDDQPQHF. The CDR3 nucleotides are TGCAGCGTTGAGGGACGGGATGATCAGCCCCAGCATTTT.

This clone was seen once. CDR3: CASSAEAKNIQYF. CDR3 nucleotides: TGTGCCAGCAGTGCGGAAGCCAAAAACATTCAGTACTTC. This rearrangement joins TRBV2 to TRBJ2-4; D call uncertain. Trimming pared 4 bases from V and 0 bases from J, leaving 4 bases between. The CDR3 extends over 13 amino acids. Germline V lookup: CDR1 SNHLY, CDR2 FYNNEI.

This rearrangement joins TRBV5-1 to TRBJ1-1, with 9 bases identical to TRBD1. Germline lookup yields CDR1 SGHRS and CDR2 YFSETQ. The CDR3 has 17 amino acids. V trimming: 4 bases; J trimming: 6 bases; junction bases outside the gene matches: 16. In DNA, the CDR3 is TGCGCCAGCAGCAACCCCGAACAGGGGGCAGTAAGTCCTGAAGCTTTCTTT. Translating it yields CASSNPEQGAVSPEAFF.

As DNA, the CDR3 is TGCGCCAGCAGCCAAGAGGGAGGGGGGGCTAGAGAGACCCAGTACTTC. Translation: CASSQEGGGARETQYF. The genes are TRBV4-1 and TRBJ2-5; the D gene is possibly TRBD2 (7 bases). The V gene lost 0 bases and the J gene lost 4 bases, with 15 bases spanning the gap. CDR1 and CDR2 (germline): MGHRA, YSYEKL. This CDR3 region has 16 residues.